These 3 T cell receptor beta chains came from one sample sequenced in a study of tumor and adjacent non-tumor tissue in lung cancer. No cell sorting was done before RNA was extracted from the tissue. TCRbeta libraries were built with three rounds of nested PCR, modified from ARM-PCR. A single record per CDR3 protein comes from TCRdb applying MiXCR to the multiplex PCR reads. The repertoire has about 80,000 distinct CDR3 sequences, around 77% of them found once; the top ten carry roughly a tenth. Material: lung tumor tissue. The receptors come from a woman aged 40-49 years with non-small cell lung cancer.

The sample holds a few counts of this clonotype. One end of the junction does not line up with germline, which may come from a read error. The chain has TRBV11-2 and TRBJ2-7; no clear D. Germline CDR1 and CDR2: SGHAT and FQNNGV. The CDR3 runs 14 residues. CDR3 nucleotides: TGTGCCAGCAGCTTTGGTGGGTTCGTCCACGAGAAGTACTTC. Its protein is CASSFGGFVHEKYF.

The chain combines TRBV7-9 with TRBJ2-7; TRBD2 agrees at 7 bases. Germline CDR1 reads SEHNR; CDR2 reads FQNEAQ (reference sequence). CDR3 size: 16 residues. Trimming took 1 base from V and 5 from J; bases not matched to a gene: 11. The CDR3 spells CASSLVGGGKFHEQYF. The CDR3 DNA follows: TGTGCCAGCAGCTTAGTGGGCGGGGGAAAATTCCACGAGCAGTACTTC.

This clonotype was seen repeatedly, ten times or more. The DNA of the CDR3 is TGTGCCAGCAGTTACGGTGGGCAGGGGGACACTGAAGCTTTCTTT. It codes for CASSYGGQGDTEAFF. The V gene is TRBV6-6, the J gene TRBJ1-1, with TRBD1 matching 7 bases. This CDR3 has 15 amino acids. From germline, CDR1 is MNHNY and CDR2 SVGAGI (reference sequence). With 2 bases clipped from V and 3 bases from J, the junction kept 6 bases outside the gene matches.